The 8 T cell receptor beta chains presented below share a single source sample, sequenced in a study of naive and memory T cell subsets. The SP2 primer and nested alpha and beta constant region primers amplified ligated cDNA in four rounds. TCRdb used MiXCR to reprocess the UMI-ligation and nested PCR reads, holding one entry per CDR3 protein. The data show under 25,000 distinct CDR3 sequences, approximately 5.7% seen once. As to treatment: skin biopsy from PPD injection site in Mantoux-positive individual. An oligonucleotide containing a UMI was ligated to the 3' end of TCR cDNA. Sequenced material: skin, taken from a tuberculin skin test site. These receptors originate from an adult in good health.

This clonotype was seen a few times. The chain recombines TRBV5-6 with TRBJ2-4; perhaps D is TRBD1 or TRBD2 (5 bases each). CDR3 length equals 17 residues. From germline, CDR1 is SGHDT and CDR2 YYEEEE. The V end was cut by 0 bases, the J end by 0 bases, with 13 bases between. CDR3 sequence reads: CASSLGGPNLAKNIQYF. In DNA, the CDR3 is TGTGCCAGCAGCTTGGGGGGACCCAACCTAGCCAAAAACATTCAGTACTTC.

Many counts were recorded for this clonotype. J is TRBJ1-2 and V is TRBV7-9, with unresolved D. V gave up 6 bases and J gave up 3 bases, with 11 bases separating them. Germline loops: CDR1 SEHNR, CDR2 FQNEAQ (reference sequence). The CDR3 extends over 13 amino acids. The CDR3 nucleotides are TGTGCCAGCAGACTAGACGGAGACTATGGCTACACCTTC. Encoded protein: CASRLDGDYGYTF. The complete variable domain, with remaining parts taken from reference TRBV7-9 and TRBJ1-2, reads DTGVSQNPRHKITKRGQNVTFRCDPISEHNRLYWYRQTLGQGPEFLTYFQNEAQLEKSRLLSDRFSAERPKGSFSTLEIQRTEQGDSAMYLCASRLDGDYGYTFGSGTRLTVV.

About this clonotype itself: A much larger clone differs from this one at a single base, so this may be a read error. The gene calls are TRBV2 and TRBJ1-1; D gene unclear. The germline V gene has CDR1 SNHLY and CDR2 FYNNEI. Trimming left V 0 bases short and J 6 bases short, with 14 bases between. The length of the CDR3 is 15 residues. CDR3 in amino acids: CASSEAPWISAEAFF. The CDR3 DNA is TGTGCCAGCAGTGAAGCGCCGTGGATTTCCGCTGAAGCTTTCTTT.

This clonotype turned up a few times. The chain uses TRBV11-2 and TRBJ2-2, with a possible D match to TRBD2 (6 bases). The CDR3 length is 15 residues. Germline assignment: CDR1 SGHAT and CDR2 FQNNGV. The ends were cut back, 5 bases at V and 7 bases at J, with 17 bases in the middle. The CDR3, as DNA: TGTGCCAGCAGCCGAGGCTCTAGCGCCAGCGGGGAGCTGTTTTTT. Its protein product is CASSRGSSASGELFF.

This clonotype was recorded many times. V usage is TRBV4-1 and J usage is TRBJ2-3, with 11 nucleotides matching TRBD2. The germline gives CDR1 MGHRA, CDR2 YSYEKL. This CDR3 contains 17 residues. The junction had 6 bases not matched to a gene; V was cut back by 2 bases and J by 2 bases. Written as DNA, the CDR3 is TGCGCCAGCAGCCAACAAGGACTAGCGGGCAACACAGATACGCAGTATTTT. Protein product: CASSQQGLAGNTDTQYF.

This clonotype showed up many times. This rearrangement joins TRBV6-1 to TRBJ2-7; tentatively, D is TRBD1 (6 bases). Germline CDR1 reads MNHNS; CDR2 reads SASEGT. The CDR3 has 14 residues. Between the trimmed V and J ends, which lost 6 bases and 4 bases, there was a span of 16 bases. CDR3 residues: CASRATGSSYEQYF. CDR3 DNA: TGTGCCAGCAGGGCGACAGGTTCCTCTTACGAGCAGTACTTC.

This clonotype was observed many times. The V and J genes are TRBV20-1 and TRBJ2-6; D is unresolved. The CDR3 is 14 amino acids. Trimming took 6 bases from V and 0 from J, leaving 9 bases between them. Per germline, CDR1 DFQATT and CDR2 SNEGSKA (reference sequence). DNA of the CDR3: TGCAGTGCATCGATCCCCTCTGGGGCCAACGTCCTGACTTTC. Translating gives CSASIPSGANVLTF.

This clonotype was detected only a few times. The chain couples TRBV7-2 to TRBJ2-2; D unclear. The V gene's germline CDR1 is SGHTA and CDR2 FQGNSA. V was clipped by 8 bases and J by 5 bases, with 12 bases between them. The CDR3 length is 13 residues. CDR3 coding DNA: TGTGCCAGCGGACGAGGCGGAACCGGGGAGCTGTTTTTT. It is translated as CASGRGGTGELFF.